This is a list of T cell receptor beta chains from one sample in a study of cytomegalovirus exposure and HLA in healthy donors. Repertoires were generated with immunoSEQ multiplex PCR, while TCRdb's copy carries only in-frame clones and drops some. The sample shows 120,000 to 150,000 clones, around 72% of them seen only once. What was sequenced was PBMCs. These receptors all stem from a woman aged 40 to 55 in good health and CMV-seronegative. Both conserved end residues are part of each CDR3. A D gene is named only where the DNA matches it firmly. Clone sizes are given selectively: once, few, many, or a class where the clone is expanded.

d_gene,len,v_gene,j_gene,abundance,CDR3nt,CDR3aa
NA,15,TRBV27,TRBJ1-1,NA,TGTGCCAGCAGTTTAATTCGGCGGCAGAACACTGAAGCTTTCTTT,CASSLIRRQNTEAFF
NA,12,TRBV7-9,TRBJ1-1,NA,TGTGCCAGCAGCTTTATAGGGGCTGAAGCTTTCTTT,CASSFIGAEAFF
NA,13,TRBV7-9,TRBJ1-2,once,TGTGCCAGCAGCTTTTTGGACAGCTATGGCTACACCTTC,CASSFLDSYGYTF
NA,14,TRBV18,TRBJ1-2,once,TGTGCCAGCTCACCACAAACAACGAACTATGGCTACACCTTC,CASSPQTTNYGYTF
TRBD1,14,TRBV11-3,TRBJ1-1,NA,TGTGCCAGCAGCTCACAGGGGGCGGGAACTGAAGCTTTCTTT,CASSSQGAGTEAFF
TRBD2,15,TRBV7-9,TRBJ2-3,NA,TGTGCCAGCAGCTTAGAGAGACAGCGGGGTTATACGCAGTATTTT,CASSLERQRGYTQYF
NA,14,TRBV27,TRBJ1-1,NA,TGTGCCAGCAGGTCGCTCAGGGGAGAGACTGAAGCTTTCTTT,CASRSLRGETEAFF
NA,14,TRBV28,TRBJ1-6,NA,TGTGCCAGCAGTTTAGGGGGGGGCGATTCACCCCTCCACTTT,CASSLGGGDSPLHF
NA,15,TRBV6-1,TRBJ1-1,few,TGTGCCAGCAGTGAATTTAGCGTATTGAACACTGAAGCTTTCTTT,CASSEFSVLNTEAFF
TRBD1,11,TRBV2,TRBJ2-1,few,TGTGCCAGCAGGGGGACAGTCGTTCTGTTCTTC,CASRGTVVLFF
TRBD1,14,TRBV27,TRBJ1-5,NA,TGTGCCAGCCGCGGACAGGGGGCTTGGCAGCCCCAGCATTTT,CASRGQGAWQPQHF
TRBD1,14,TRBV5-1,TRBJ1-4,few,TGCGCCAGCAGCGCAGGGGGCAAAGATGAAAAACTGTTTTTT,CASSAGGKDEKLFF
NA,14,TRBV6-5,TRBJ1-1,few,TGTGCCAGCAGGTACAGGGACATGAACACTGAAGCTTTCTTT,CASRYRDMNTEAFF
NA,13,TRBV14,TRBJ2-3,once,TGTGCCAGCAGCCAAGGCCTAAGCCATACGCAGTATTTT,CASSQGLSHTQYF
NA,13,TRBV27,TRBJ2-3,NA,TGTGCCAGCAGTTATCTAGTCGCAGATACGCAGTATTTT,CASSYLVADTQYF
NA,15,TRBV11-2,TRBJ1-1,NA,TGTGCCAGCAGCCCCGTCTGGCAGGGCCACACTGAAGCTTTCTTT,CASSPVWQGHTEAFF
NA,14,TRBV6-5,TRBJ1-1,few,TGTGCCAGCAGGAGGGGACTTACGAACACTGAAGCTTTCTTT,CASRRGLTNTEAFF
NA,14,TRBV2,TRBJ1-3,NA,TGTGCCAGCAGAGAGCCTATCCCGGGAAACACCATATATTTT,CASREPIPGNTIYF
TRBD2,17,TRBV7-3,TRBJ2-2,few,TGTGCCAGCAGCTTATACCCGGGACTAGATTACACCGGGGAGCTGTTTTTT,CASSLYPGLDYTGELFF
TRBD2,19,TRBV10-3,TRBJ2-1,NA,TGTGCCACCAGTGGAGCGGGACTAGCGGGGAGCGGACCCTACAATGAGCAGTTCTTC,CATSGAGLAGSGPYNEQFF
NA,13,TRBV2,TRBJ1-1,few,TGTGCCAGCAGTGCAGACACGAACACTGAAGCTTTCTTT,CASSADTNTEAFF
NA,14,TRBV14,TRBJ1-4,NA,TGTGCCAGCAGCCCCCTGGGGCTTAGGGAAAAACTGTTTTTT,CASSPLGLREKLFF
TRBD2,15,TRBV2,TRBJ2-3,NA,TGTGCCAGCAGTTTAGACGGGGGGGCAGGGGATACGCAGTATTTT,CASSLDGGAGDTQYF
NA,16,TRBV25-1,TRBJ1-3,NA,TGTGCCAGCAGTCAGAGAGGGCTCCGCTCTGGAAACACCATATATTTT,CASSQRGLRSGNTIYF
NA,14,TRBV10-1,TRBJ2-5,NA,TGCGCCAGCAGTTCGACAGGCCGAAAAGAGACCCAGTACTTC,CASSSTGRKETQYF
TRBD1,15,TRBV4-3,TRBJ1-6,NA,TGCGCCAGCAGCCAGTCCGACAGGGGTAATTCACCCCTCCACTTT,CASSQSDRGNSPLHF
NA,15,TRBV18,TRBJ1-3,NA,TGTGCCAGCTCACCAGGACACAACTCTGGAAACACCATATATTTT,CASSPGHNSGNTIYF
NA,15,TRBV6-1,TRBJ1-3,NA,TGTGCCAGTAGTATCAGAGGAAGTACTGGAAACACCATATATTTT,CASSIRGSTGNTIYF
NA,14,TRBV5-6,TRBJ1-2,few,TGTGCCAGCAGCTTGGTAGGGACAAATTATGGCTACACCTTC,CASSLVGTNYGYTF
NA,16,TRBV12-5,TRBJ1-1,NA,TGTGCTAGTGCCCAAGGTTTTGGGGCAGGGAACACTGAAGCTTTCTTT,CASAQGFGAGNTEAFF
NA,15,TRBV19,TRBJ1-1,NA,TGTGCCAGTATTCGTCGGGCGGGAGGGATAGCTGAAGCTTTCTTT,CASIRRAGGIAEAFF
TRBD1,13,TRBV5-1,TRBJ1-1,NA,TGCGCCAGCAGCCCTGACAGGGACACTGAAGCTTTCTTT,CASSPDRDTEAFF
NA,15,TRBV30,TRBJ1-1,few,TGTGCCTGGAGTTCGCAGGGCGGCTGGGGCACTGAAGCTTTCTTT,CAWSSQGGWGTEAFF
TRBD1,16,TRBV18,TRBJ1-2,NA,TGTGCCAGCTCACCCCCGGACAGGCTTAATAACTATGGCTACACCTTC,CASSPPDRLNNYGYTF
TRBD1,14,TRBV4-3,TRBJ1-2,NA,TGCGCCAGCAGCCAAGTCGGACAGGACTATGGCTACACCTTC,CASSQVGQDYGYTF
NA,13,TRBV10-3,TRBJ1-4,NA,TGTGCCAACTCTCAGGGCAAGGGTGAAAAACTGTTTTTT,CANSQGKGEKLFF
NA,13,TRBV7-9,TRBJ1-1,NA,TGTGCCAGCAGCTTAGACCGGGGGACTGAAGCTTTCTTT,CASSLDRGTEAFF
TRBD1,17,TRBV9,TRBJ2-3,NA,TGTGCCAGCAGCCCCGCACAAGGGACAGGGGGCACAGATACGCAGTATTTT,CASSPAQGTGGTDTQYF
NA,13,TRBV7-2,TRBJ2-7,NA,TGTGCCAGCAACTGGGGGCCCTCCTACGAGCAGTACTTC,CASNWGPSYEQYF
NA,13,TRBV6-5,TRBJ2-3,few,TGTGCCAGCAGTTACACTAGCACAGATACGCAGTATTTT,CASSYTSTDTQYF
TRBD1,14,TRBV29-1,TRBJ1-4,NA,TGCAGCGTTGAAGATCAGGGGGCTAGGGAAAAACTGTTTTTT,CSVEDQGAREKLFF
NA,15,TRBV10-1,TRBJ1-1,NA,TGCGCCAGCAGTGAGTCGAGGGGGATGAACACTGAAGCTTTCTTT,CASSESRGMNTEAFF